The clone carrying this T cell receptor beta chain turned up a few times. These data are taken from a study of blood T cell repertoires in COVID-19. As for the study in general: T cells, B-cell-depleted T cells, or PBMCs provided the cDNA or gDNA that served as material.

In the original analysis: How many nucleated cells were present was estimated from reference gene primer amplification. Measured with immunoSEQ multiplex PCR; TCRdb has only the in-frame clones, and not every one. Clone size and V and J calls were adopted from that table, with D and trimming inferred from the DNA. Found here are around 280,000 clones, around nine tenths of them singletons; the top ten hold approximately 6%. Participant reports of clinical history set cohort assignment. Either two negative PCRs, clearance, or symptom resolution qualified Cohort 3 donors as recovered. The CDR3 has 16 amino acids. Trimming cost V 5 bases and J 5 bases, with 21 bases left between them. The V gene's germline CDR1 is SGHVS and CDR2 FQNEAQ.

The sequence was collected from a woman aged 40 to 50 who had recovered from COVID-19. The chain combines TRBV7-8 with TRBJ2-5; tentative D call: TRBD2 (6 bases). Source material: PBMCs or T cells enriched from blood (not recorded which). CDR3 coding DNA: TGTGCCAGCAGCCCCTGGGCTAGCGCCTGGGGGGAGACCCAGTACTTC. Translating it yields CASSPWASAWGETQYF.